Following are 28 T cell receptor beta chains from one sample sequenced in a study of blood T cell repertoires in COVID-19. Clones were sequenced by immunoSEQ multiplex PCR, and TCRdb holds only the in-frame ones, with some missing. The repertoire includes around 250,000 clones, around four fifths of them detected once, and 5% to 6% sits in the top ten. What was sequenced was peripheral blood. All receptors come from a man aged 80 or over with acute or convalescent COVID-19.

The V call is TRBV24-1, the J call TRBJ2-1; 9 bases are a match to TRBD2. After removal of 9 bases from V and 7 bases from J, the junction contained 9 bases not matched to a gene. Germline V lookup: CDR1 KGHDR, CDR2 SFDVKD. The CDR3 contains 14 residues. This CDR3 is CATSAASGTNEQFF. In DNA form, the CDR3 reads TGTGCCACCTCAGCGGCTAGCGGGACTAATGAGCAGTTCTTC.

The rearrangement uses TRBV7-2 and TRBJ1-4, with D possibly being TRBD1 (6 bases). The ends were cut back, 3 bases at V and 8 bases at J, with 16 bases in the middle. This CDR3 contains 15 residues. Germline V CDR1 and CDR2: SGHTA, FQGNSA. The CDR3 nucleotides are TGTGCCAGCAGCTTGGACAGTGGGGTTGGCGAAAAACTGTTTTTT. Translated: CASSLDSGVGEKLFF.

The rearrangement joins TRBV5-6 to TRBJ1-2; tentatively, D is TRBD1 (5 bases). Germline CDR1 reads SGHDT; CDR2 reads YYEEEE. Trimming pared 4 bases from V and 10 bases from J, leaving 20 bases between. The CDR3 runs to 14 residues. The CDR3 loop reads CASSMRGAGRNYTF. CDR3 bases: TGTGCCAGCAGCATGCGTGGGGCAGGACGTAACTACACCTTC.

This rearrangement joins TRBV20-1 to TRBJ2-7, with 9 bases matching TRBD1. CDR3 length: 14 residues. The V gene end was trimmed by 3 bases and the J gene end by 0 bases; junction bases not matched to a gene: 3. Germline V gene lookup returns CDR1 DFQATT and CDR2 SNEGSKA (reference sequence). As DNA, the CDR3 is TGCAGTGCTAGTGGGACAGGGCACTCCTACGAGCAGTACTTC. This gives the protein CSASGTGHSYEQYF.

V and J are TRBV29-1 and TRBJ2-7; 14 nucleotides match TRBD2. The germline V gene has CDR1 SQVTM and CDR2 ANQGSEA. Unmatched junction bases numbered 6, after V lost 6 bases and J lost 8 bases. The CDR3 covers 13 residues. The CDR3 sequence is CSVGTSGSTQQYF. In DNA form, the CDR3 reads TGCAGCGTGGGGACTAGCGGGAGTACCCAGCAGTACTTC.

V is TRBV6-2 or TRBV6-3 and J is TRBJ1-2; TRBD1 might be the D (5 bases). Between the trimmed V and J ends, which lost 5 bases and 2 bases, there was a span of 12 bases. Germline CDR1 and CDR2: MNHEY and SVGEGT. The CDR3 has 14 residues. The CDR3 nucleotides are TGTGCCAGCAGTCCACACGACAGAAACTATGGCTACACCTTC. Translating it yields CASSPHDRNYGYTF.

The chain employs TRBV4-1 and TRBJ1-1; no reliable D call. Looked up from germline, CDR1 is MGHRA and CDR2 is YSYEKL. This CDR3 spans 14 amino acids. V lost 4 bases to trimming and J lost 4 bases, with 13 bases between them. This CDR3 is CASSRGGLGTEAFF. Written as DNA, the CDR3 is TGCGCCAGCAGCCGGGGAGGGCTGGGCACTGAAGCTTTCTTT.

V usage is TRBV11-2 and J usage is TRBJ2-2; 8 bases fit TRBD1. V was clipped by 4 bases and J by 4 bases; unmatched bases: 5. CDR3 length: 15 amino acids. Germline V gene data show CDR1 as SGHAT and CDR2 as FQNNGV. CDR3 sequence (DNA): TGTGCCAGCAGCTCCGCTACAGGGGGCACCGGGGAGCTGTTTTTT. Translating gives CASSSATGGTGELFF.

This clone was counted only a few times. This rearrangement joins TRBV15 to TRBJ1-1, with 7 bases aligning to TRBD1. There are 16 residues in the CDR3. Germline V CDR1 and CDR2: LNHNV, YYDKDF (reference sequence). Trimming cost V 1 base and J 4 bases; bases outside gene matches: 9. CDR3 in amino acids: CATSRGQLAGGTEAFF. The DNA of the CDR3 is TGTGCCACCAGCAGAGGCCAGTTAGCAGGGGGCACTGAAGCTTTCTTT.

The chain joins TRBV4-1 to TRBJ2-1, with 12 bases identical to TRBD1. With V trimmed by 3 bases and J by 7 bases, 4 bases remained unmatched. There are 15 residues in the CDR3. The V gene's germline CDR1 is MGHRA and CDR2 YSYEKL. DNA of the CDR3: TGCGCCAGCAGCCACCCGGGACAGGGGGCAAATGAGCAGTTCTTC. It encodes CASSHPGQGANEQFF.

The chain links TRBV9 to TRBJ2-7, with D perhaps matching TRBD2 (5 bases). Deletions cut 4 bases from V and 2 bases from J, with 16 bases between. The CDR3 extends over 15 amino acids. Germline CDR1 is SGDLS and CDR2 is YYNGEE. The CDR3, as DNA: TGTGCCAGCAGCCCGCTTGGGGAGCCGGCCTACGAGCAGTACTTC. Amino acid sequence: CASSPLGEPAYEQYF. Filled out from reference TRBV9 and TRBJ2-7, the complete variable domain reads DSGVTQTPKHLITATGQRVTLRCSPRSGDLSVYWYQQSLDQGLQFLIQYYNGEERAKGNILERFSAQQFPDLHSELNLSSLELGDSALYFCASSPLGEPAYEQYFGPGTRLTVT.

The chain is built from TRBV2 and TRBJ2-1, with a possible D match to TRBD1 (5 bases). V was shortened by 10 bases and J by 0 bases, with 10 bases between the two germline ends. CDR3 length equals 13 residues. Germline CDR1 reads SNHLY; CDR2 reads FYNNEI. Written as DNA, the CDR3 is TGTGCCACGACAGCGAGCTCCTACAATGAGCAGTTCTTC. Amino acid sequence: CATTASSYNEQFF. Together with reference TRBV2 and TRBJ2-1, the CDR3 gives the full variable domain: EPEVTQTPSHQVTQMGQEVILRCVPISNHLYFYWYRQILGQKVEFLVSFYNNEISEKSEIFDDQFSVERPDGSNFTLKIRSTKLEDSAMYFCATTASSYNEQFFGPGTRLTVL.

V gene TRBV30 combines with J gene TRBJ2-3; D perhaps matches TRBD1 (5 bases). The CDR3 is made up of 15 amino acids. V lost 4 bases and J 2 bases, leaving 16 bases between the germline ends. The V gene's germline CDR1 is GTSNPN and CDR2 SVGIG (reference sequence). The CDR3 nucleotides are TGTGCCTGGAATCTCGGGCTAGGGGACACAGATACGCAGTATTTT. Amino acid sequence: CAWNLGLGDTDTQYF.

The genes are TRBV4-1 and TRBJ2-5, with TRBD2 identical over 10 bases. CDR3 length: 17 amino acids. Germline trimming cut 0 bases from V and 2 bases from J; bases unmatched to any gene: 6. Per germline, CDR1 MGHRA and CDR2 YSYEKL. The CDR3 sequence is CASSQDWAAGGQETQYF. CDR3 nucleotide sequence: TGCGCCAGCAGCCAAGATTGGGCAGCGGGAGGGCAAGAGACCCAGTACTTC.

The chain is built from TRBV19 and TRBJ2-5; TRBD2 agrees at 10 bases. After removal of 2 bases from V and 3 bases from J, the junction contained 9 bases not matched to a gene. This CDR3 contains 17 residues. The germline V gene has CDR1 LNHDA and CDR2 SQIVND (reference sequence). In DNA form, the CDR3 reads TGTGCCAGTAGTATAAGCGGGGGGGCCTCTGACGAAGAGACCCAGTACTTC. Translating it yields CASSISGGASDEETQYF.

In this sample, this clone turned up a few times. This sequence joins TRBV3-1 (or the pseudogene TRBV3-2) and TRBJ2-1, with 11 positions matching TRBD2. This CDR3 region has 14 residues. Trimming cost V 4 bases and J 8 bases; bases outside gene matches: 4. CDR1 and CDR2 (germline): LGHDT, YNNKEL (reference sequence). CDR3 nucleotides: TGTGCCAGCAGCCTGCTAGCGGGAGGCGATGAGCAGTTCTTC. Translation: CASSLLAGGDEQFF.

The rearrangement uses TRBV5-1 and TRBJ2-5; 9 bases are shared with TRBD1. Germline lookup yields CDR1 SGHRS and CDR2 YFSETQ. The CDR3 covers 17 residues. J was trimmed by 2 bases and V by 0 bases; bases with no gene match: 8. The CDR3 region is CASSLAPPGQGQETQYF. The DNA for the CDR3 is TGCGCCAGCAGCTTGGCCCCACCGGGACAGGGACAAGAGACCCAGTACTTC. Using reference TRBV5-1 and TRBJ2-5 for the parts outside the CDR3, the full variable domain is KAGVTQTPRYLIKTRGQQVTLSCSPISGHRSVSWYQQTPGQGLQFLFEYFSETQRNKGNFPGRFSGRQFSNSRSEMNVSTLELGDSALYLCASSLAPPGQGQETQYFGPGTRLLVL.

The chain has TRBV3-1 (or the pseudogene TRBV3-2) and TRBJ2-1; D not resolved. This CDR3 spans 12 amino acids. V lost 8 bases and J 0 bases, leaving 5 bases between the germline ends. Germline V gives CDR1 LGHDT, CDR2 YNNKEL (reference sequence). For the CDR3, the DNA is TGTGCCAGCTCGGGCTCCTACAATGAGCAGTTCTTC. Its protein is CASSGSYNEQFF.

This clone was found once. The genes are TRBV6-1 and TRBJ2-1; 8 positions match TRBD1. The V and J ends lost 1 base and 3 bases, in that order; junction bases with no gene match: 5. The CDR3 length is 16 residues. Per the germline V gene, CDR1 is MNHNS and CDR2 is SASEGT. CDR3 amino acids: CASSEVPGGVYNEQFF. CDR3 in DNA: TGTGCCAGCAGTGAAGTTCCAGGGGGCGTCTACAATGAGCAGTTCTTC.

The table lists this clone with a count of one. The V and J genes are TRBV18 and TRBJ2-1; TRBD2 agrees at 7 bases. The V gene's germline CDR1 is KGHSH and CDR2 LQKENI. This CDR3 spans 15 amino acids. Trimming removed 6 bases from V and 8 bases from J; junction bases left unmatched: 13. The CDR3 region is CASSLGGGGVYEQFF. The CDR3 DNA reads TGTGCCAGCTCTTTGGGCGGCGGGGGAGTCTATGAGCAGTTCTTC.

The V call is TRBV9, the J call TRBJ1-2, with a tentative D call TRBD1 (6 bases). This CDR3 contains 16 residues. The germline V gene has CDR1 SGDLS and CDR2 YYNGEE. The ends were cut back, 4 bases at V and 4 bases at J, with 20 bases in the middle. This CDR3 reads CASSLREGQGTYGYTF. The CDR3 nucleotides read TGTGCCAGCAGCTTAAGAGAGGGGCAGGGGACCTATGGCTACACCTTC.

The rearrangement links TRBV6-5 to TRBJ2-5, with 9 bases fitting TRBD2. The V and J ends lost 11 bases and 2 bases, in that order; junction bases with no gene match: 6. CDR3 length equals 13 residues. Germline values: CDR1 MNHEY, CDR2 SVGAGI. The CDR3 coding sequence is TGTGCCGTCACAACTAGCGGGCAAGAGACCCAGTACTTC. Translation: CAVTTSGQETQYF.

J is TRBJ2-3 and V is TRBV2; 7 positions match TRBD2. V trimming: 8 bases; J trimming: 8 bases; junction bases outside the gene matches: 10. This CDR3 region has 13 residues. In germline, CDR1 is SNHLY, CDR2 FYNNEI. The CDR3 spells CASQLANRGTQYF. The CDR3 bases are TGTGCCAGCCAACTAGCGAACCGGGGTACGCAGTATTTT.

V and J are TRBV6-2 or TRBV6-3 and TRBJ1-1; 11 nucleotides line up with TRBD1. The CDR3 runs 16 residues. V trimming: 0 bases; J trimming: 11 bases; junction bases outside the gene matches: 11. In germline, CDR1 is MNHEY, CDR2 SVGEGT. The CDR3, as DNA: TGTGCCAGCAGTTACTCCAAAAGGACAGGGGGCCGTCGGGCTTTCTTT. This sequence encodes CASSYSKRTGGRRAFF.

The CDR3 protein is CASSPGGRSYEQYF. In nucleotides, the CDR3 is TGTGCCAGCAGCCCGGGGGGGCGATCCTACGAGCAGTACTTC. This chain uses TRBV3-1 (or the pseudogene TRBV3-2) with TRBJ2-7; 8 positions match TRBD2. Germline loops: CDR1 LGHDT, CDR2 YNNKEL (reference sequence). The CDR3 sequence is 14 residues long. The junction had 3 bases not matched to a gene; V was cut back by 4 bases and J by 1 base.

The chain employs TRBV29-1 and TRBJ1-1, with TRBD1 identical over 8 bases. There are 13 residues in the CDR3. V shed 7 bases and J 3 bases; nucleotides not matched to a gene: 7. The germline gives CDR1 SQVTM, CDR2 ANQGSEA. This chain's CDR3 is CSALRTGYTEAFF. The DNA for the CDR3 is TGCAGCGCGCTACGGACAGGGTACACTGAAGCTTTCTTT.

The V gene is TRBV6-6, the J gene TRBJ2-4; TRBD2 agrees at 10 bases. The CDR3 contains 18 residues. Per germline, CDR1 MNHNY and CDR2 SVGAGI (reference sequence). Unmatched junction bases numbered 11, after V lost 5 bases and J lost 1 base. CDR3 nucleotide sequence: TGTGCCAGCAGTCGTAGCGGGGGGCCCCCGGGGGCCAAAAACATTCAGTACTTC. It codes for CASSRSGGPPGAKNIQYF.

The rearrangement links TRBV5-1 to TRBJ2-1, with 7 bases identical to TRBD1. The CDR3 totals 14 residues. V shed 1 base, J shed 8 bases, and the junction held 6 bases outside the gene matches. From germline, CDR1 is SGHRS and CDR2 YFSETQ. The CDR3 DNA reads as TGCGCCAGCAGCTTGTATGTTCAGGGGGATGAGCAGTTCTTC. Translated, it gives CASSLYVQGDEQFF.